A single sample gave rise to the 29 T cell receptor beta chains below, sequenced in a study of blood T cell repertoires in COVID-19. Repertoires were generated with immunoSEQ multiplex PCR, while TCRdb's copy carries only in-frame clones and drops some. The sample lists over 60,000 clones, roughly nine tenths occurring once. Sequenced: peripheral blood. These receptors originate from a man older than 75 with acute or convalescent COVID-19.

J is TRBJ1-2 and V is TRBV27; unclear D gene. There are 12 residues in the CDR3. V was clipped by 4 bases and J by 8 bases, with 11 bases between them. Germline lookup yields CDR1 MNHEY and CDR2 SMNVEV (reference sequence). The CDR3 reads CASSSTGEGYTF. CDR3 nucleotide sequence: TGTGCCAGCAGTTCAACCGGTGAAGGCTACACCTTC.

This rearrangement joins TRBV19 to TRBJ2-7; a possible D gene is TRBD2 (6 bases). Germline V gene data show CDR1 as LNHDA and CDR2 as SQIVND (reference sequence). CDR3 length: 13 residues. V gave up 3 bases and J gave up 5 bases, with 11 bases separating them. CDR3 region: CASSIAGYNEQYF. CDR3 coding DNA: TGTGCCAGTAGTATCGCGGGGTACAACGAGCAGTACTTC.

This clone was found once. The CDR3 spells CARSRTGLAGFRDEQYF. The DNA for the CDR3 is TGTGCCAGAAGCAGGACAGGACTAGCGGGATTTCGAGACGAGCAGTACTTC. The chain employs TRBV5-3 and TRBJ2-7, with 12 bases identical to TRBD2. Being an ORF, TRBV5-3 has a function that is uncertain. CDR3 length: 17 residues. Trimming took 4 bases from V and 5 from J; bases not matched to a gene: 13.

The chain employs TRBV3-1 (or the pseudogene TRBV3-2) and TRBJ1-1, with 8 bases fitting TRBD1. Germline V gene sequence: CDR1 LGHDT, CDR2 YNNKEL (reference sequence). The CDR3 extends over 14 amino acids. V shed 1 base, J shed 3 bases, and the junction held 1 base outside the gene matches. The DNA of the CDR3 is TGTGCCAGCAGCCAAGTACAGGGGGACACTGAAGCTTTCTTT. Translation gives CASSQVQGDTEAFF.

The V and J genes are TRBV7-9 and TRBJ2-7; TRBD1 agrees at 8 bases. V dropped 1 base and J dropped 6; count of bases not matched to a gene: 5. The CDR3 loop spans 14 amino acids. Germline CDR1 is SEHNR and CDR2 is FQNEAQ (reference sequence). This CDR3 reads CASSLETGAVEQYF. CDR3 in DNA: TGTGCCAGCAGCTTAGAGACAGGGGCCGTCGAGCAGTACTTC.

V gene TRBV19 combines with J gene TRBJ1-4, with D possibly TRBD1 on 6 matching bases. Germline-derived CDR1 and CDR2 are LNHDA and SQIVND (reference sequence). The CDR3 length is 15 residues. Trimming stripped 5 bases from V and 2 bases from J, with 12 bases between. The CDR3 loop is CASSGGATTNEKLFF. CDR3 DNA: TGTGCCAGTAGTGGGGGGGCGACGACTAATGAAAAACTGTTTTTT.

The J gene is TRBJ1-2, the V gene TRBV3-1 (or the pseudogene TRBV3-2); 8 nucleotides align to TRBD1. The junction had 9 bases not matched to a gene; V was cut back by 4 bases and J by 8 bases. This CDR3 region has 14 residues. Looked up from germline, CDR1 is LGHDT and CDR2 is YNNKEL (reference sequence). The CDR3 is CASSRQGTVGGYTF. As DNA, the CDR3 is TGTGCCAGCAGCCGACAGGGGACGGTCGGCGGCTACACCTTC.

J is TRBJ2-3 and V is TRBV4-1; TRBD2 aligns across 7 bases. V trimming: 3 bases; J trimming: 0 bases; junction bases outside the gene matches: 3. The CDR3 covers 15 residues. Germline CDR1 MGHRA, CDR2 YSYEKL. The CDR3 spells CASSQGGVSTDTQYF. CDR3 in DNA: TGCGCCAGCAGCCAGGGAGGGGTTAGCACAGATACGCAGTATTTT.

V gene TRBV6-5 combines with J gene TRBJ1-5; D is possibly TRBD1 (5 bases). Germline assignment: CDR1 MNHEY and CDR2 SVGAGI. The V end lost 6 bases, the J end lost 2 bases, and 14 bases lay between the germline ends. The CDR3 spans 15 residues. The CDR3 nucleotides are TGTGCCAGCAGCCCCGGGGGAATGGGCAATCAGCCCCAGCATTTT. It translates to CASSPGGMGNQPQHF.

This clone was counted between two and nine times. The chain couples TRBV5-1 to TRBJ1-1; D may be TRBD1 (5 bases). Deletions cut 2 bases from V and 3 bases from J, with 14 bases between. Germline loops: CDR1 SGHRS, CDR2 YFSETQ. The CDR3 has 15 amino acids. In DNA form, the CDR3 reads TGCGCCAGCAGCTTTTCTGGCCAGGGTCACACTGAAGCTTTCTTT. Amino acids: CASSFSGQGHTEAFF.

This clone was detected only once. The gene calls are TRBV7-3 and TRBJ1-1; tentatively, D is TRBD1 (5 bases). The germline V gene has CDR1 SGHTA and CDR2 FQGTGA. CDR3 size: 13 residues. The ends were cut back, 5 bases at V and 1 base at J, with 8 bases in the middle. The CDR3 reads CASSEQANTEAFF. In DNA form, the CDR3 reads TGTGCCAGCAGCGAACAGGCGAACACTGAAGCTTTCTTT.

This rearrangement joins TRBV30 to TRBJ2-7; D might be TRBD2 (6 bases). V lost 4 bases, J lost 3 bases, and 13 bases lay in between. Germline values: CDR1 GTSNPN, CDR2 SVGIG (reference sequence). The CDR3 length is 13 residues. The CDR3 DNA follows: TGTGCCTGGATCACCTGGAGGGTCTACGAGCAGTACTTC. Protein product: CAWITWRVYEQYF.

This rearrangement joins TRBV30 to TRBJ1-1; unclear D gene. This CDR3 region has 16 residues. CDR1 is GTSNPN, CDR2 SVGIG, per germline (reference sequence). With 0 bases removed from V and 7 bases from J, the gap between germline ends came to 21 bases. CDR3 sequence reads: CAWSVNSGVTIYEAFF. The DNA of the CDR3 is TGTGCCTGGAGTGTGAATTCCGGGGTGACCATTTATGAAGCTTTCTTT.

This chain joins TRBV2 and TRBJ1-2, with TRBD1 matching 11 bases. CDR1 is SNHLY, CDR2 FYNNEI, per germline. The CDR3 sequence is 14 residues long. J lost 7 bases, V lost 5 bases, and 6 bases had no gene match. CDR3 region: CASSPGQGASGYTF. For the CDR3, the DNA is TGTGCCAGCAGTCCAGGACAGGGGGCATCTGGCTACACCTTC.

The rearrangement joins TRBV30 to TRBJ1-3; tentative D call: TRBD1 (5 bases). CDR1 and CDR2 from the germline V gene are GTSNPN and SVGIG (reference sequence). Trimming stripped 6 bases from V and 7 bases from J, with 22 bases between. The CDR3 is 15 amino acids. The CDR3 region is CACMRSRVSYNTIYF. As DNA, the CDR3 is TGTGCCTGTATGCGGTCCAGGGTTTCTTATAACACCATATATTTT.

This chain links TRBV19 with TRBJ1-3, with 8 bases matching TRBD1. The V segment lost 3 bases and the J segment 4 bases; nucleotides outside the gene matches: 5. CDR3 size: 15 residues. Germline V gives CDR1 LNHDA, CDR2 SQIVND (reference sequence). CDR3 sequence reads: CASSIQGATGNTIYF. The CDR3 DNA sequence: TGTGCCAGTAGTATCCAGGGGGCGACCGGAAACACCATATATTTT.

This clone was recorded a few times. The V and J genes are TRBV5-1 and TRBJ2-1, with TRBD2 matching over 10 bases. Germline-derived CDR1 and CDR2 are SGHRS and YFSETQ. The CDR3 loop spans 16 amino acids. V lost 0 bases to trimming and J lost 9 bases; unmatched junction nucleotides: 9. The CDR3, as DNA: TGCGCCAGCAGCTTGGCCGGGGCTAGCGGGAGCGGTGAGCAGTTCTTC. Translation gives CASSLAGASGSGEQFF.

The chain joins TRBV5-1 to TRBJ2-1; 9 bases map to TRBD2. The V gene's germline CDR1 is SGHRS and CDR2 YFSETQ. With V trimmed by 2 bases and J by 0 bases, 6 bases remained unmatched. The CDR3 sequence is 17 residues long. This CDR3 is CASSLEISGSSYNEQFF. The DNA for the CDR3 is TGCGCCAGCAGCTTAGAGATTAGCGGGAGCTCCTACAATGAGCAGTTCTTC.

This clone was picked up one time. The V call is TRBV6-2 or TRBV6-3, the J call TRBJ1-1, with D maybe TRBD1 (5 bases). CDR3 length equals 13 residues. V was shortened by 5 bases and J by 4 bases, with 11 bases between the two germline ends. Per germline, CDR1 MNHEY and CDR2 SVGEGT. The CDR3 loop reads CASSVRGGTEAFF. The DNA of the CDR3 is TGTGCCAGCAGTGTCCGGGGGGGCACTGAAGCTTTCTTT.

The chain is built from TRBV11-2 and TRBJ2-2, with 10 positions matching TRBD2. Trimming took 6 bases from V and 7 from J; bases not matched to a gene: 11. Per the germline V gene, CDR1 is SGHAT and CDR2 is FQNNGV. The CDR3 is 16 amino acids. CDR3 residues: CASSSSPLAGVGELFF. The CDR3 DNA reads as TGTGCCAGCAGTTCTTCACCTCTAGCGGGAGTCGGGGAGCTGTTTTTT.

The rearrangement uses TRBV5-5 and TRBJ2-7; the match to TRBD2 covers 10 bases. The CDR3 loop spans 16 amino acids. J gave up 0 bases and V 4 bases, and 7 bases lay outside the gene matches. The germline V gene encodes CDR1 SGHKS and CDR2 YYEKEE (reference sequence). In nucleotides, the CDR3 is TGTGCCAGCAGCAATACCGGGACTAGCGTCTCCTACGAGCAGTACTTC. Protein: CASSNTGTSVSYEQYF.

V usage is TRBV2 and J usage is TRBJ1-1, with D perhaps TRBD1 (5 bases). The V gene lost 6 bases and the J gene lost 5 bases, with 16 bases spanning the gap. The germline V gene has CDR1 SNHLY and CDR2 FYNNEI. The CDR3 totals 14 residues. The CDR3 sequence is CASSRANEGTEAFF. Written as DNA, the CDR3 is TGTGCCAGCAGCAGGGCCAATGAAGGAACTGAAGCTTTCTTT. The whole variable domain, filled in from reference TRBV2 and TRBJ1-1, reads EPEVTQTPSHQVTQMGQEVILRCVPISNHLYFYWYRQILGQKVEFLVSFYNNEISEKSEIFDDQFSVERPDGSNFTLKIRSTKLEDSAMYFCASSRANEGTEAFFGQGTRLTVV.

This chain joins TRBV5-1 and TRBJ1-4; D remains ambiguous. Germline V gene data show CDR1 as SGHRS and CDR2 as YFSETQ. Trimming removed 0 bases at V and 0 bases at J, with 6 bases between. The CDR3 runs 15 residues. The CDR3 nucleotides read TGCGCCAGCAGCTTGGAGCCATCAACTAATGAAAAACTGTTTTTT. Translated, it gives CASSLEPSTNEKLFF.

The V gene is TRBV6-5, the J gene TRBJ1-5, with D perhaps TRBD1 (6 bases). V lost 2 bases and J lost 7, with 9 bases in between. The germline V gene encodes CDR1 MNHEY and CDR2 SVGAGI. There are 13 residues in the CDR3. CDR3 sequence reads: CASSYNREQPQHF. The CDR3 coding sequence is TGTGCCAGCAGTTACAACAGGGAGCAGCCCCAGCATTTT.

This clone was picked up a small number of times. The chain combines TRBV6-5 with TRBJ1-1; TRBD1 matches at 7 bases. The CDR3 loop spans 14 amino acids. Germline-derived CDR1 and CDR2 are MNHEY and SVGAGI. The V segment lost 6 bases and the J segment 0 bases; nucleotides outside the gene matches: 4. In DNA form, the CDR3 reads TGTGCCAGCAGACCGGGACAGATGAACACTGAAGCTTTCTTT. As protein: CASRPGQMNTEAFF.

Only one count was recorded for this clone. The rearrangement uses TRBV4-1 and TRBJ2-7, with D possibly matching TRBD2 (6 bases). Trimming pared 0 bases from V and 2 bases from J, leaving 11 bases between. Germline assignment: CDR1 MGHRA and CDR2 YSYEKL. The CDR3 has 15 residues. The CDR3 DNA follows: TGCGCCAGCAGCCAAGATCCGGGGACTCCCTACGAGCAGTACTTC. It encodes CASSQDPGTPYEQYF.

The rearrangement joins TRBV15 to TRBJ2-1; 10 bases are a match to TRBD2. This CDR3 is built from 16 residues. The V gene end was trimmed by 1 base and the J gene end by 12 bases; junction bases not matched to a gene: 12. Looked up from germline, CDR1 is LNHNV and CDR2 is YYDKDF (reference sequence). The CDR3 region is CATSRGASGGPGWQFF. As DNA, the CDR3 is TGTGCCACCAGCAGAGGGGCTAGCGGGGGCCCGGGGTGGCAGTTCTTC. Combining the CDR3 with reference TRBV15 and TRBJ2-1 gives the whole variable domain DAMVIQNPRYQVTQFGKPVTLSCSQTLNHNVMYWYQQKSSQAPKLLFHYYDKDFNNEADTPDNFQSRRPNTSFCFLDIRSPGLGDTAMYLCATSRGASGGPGWQFFGPGTRLTVL.

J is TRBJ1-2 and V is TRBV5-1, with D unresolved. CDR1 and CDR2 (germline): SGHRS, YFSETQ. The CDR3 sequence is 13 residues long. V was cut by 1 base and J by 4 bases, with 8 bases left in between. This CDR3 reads CASSLQEPYGYTF. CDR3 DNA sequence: TGCGCCAGCAGCTTGCAGGAACCCTATGGCTACACCTTC.

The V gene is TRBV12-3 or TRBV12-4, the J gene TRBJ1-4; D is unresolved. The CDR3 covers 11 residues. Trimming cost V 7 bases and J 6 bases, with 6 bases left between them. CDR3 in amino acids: CASTQDEKLFF. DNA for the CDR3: TGTGCCAGCACCCAGGATGAAAAACTGTTTTTT.